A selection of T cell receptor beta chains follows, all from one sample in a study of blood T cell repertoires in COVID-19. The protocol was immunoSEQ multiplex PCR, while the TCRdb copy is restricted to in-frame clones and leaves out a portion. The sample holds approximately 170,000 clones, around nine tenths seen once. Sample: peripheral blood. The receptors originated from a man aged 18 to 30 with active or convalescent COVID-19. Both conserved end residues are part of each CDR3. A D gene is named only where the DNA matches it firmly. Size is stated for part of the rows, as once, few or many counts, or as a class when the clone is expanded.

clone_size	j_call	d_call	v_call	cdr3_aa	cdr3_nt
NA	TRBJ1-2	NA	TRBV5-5	CASSLYYGYTF	TGTGCCAGCAGCCTCTACTATGGCTACACCTTC
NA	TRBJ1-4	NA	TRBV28	CASSGGANEKLFF	TGTGCCAGCAGTGGGGGGGCTAATGAAAAACTGTTTTTT
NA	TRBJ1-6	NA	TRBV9	CASSVGGSPLHF	TGTGCCAGCAGCGTCGGAGGGTCACCCCTCCACTTT
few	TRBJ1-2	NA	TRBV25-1	CASSSPGRGYTF	TGTGCCAGCAGCTCCCCAGGCCGAGGCTACACCTTC
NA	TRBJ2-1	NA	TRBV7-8	CASSTLAGDYNEQFF	TGTGCCAGCAGCACCTTAGCCGGGGATTACAATGAGCAGTTCTTC
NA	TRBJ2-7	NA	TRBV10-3	CAISERTDSYEQYF	TGTGCCATCAGTGAACGAACAGACTCCTACGAGCAGTACTTC
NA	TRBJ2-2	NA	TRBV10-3	CAISEPKTAISNTGELFF	TGTGCCATCAGTGAGCCGAAGACAGCGATATCGAACACCGGGGAGCTGTTTTTT
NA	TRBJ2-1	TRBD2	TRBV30	CAWSVAGVLNEQFF	TGTGCCTGGAGTGTAGCGGGAGTCCTCAATGAGCAGTTCTTC
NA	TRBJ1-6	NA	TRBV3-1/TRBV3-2	CASSQDRFSPLHF	TGTGCCAGCAGCCAAGACCGTTTTTCACCCCTCCACTTT
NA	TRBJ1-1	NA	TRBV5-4	CASSADRNTEAFF	TGTGCCAGCAGCGCTGACAGGAACACTGAAGCTTTCTTT
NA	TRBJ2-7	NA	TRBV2	CASSQDYEQYF	TGTGCCAGCAGCCAGGACTACGAGCAGTACTTC
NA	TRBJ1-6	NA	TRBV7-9	CASSRRGPLHF	TGTGCCAGCAGCCGTAGGGGCCCCCTCCACTTT
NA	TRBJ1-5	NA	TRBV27	CASSSNGNQPQHF	TGTGCCAGCAGTTCCAATGGCAATCAGCCCCAGCATTTT
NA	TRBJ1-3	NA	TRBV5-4	CASSLGPGIIGNTIYF	TGTGCCAGCAGCTTGGGACCGGGGATAATCGGAAACACCATATATTTT
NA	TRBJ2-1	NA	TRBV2	CASSELEPDGNEQFF	TGTGCCAGCAGTGAATTGGAGCCCGACGGCAATGAGCAGTTCTTC
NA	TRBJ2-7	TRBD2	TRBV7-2	CASRKTSGGTYEQYF	TGTGCCAGCAGGAAAACTAGCGGGGGTACCTACGAGCAGTACTTC
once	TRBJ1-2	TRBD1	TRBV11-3	CASSFSGQGHYGYTF	TGTGCCAGCAGCTTCTCCGGACAGGGCCACTATGGCTACACCTTC
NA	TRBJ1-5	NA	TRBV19	CASSNSGTLIPPAQHF	TGTGCCAGTAGTAACTCCGGGACACTGATCCCTCCGGCCCAGCATTTT
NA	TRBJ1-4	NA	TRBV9	CASSVDGGFGEKLFF	TGTGCCAGCAGCGTAGATGGGGGGTTCGGTGAAAAACTGTTTTTT
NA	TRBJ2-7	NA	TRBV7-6	CASSLLRQATYEQYF	TGTGCCAGCAGCTTACTACGGCAGGCCACCTACGAGCAGTACTTC
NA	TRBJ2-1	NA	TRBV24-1	CATSAGSSYNEQFF	TGTGCCACCAGTGCTGGGAGCTCCTACAATGAGCAGTTCTTC
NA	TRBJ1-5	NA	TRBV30	CAWNSRRGNQPQHF	TGTGCCTGGAATTCCCGACGGGGCAATCAGCCCCAGCATTTT
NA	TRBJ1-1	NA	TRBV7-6	CASSSRMTVHTEAFF	TGTGCCAGCAGCTCCAGAATGACAGTACACACTGAAGCTTTCTTT
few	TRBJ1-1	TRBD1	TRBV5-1	CASSLDAGGRSEAFF	TGCGCCAGCAGCTTGGATGCAGGGGGGAGGTCTGAAGCTTTCTTT
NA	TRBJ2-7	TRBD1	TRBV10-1	CASRGDRGSGPYEQYF	TGCGCCAGCAGGGGGGACAGGGGGAGCGGTCCCTACGAGCAGTACTTC
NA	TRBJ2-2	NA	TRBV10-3	CAISIQGSPFAGELFF	TGTGCCATCAGTATACAGGGTTCCCCTTTCGCCGGGGAGCTGTTTTTT
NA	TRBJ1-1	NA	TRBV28	CASRSLGGANTEAFF	TGTGCCAGCAGATCTCTAGGGGGGGCGAACACTGAAGCTTTCTTT
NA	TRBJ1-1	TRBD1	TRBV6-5	CASSYRTGEAFF	TGTGCCAGCAGTTACCGGACAGGTGAAGCTTTCTTT